Sequencing of this TCR beta chain was carried out in a study of T cell responses to AZD1222 COVID-19 vaccine. Profiled with immunoSEQ multiplex PCR; TCRdb holds only in-frame clones, not every one. This table has fewer than 100,000 clones, around nine tenths appearing once. Trimming removed 0 bases from V and 2 bases from J, with 9 bases in between. The CDR3 is made up of 14 amino acids. CDR1 SGHRS and CDR2 YFSETQ come from the germline V gene. Regarding the study as a whole: At baseline, seropositivity was found in only a handful of AZD1222 recipients. Within unmutated variant regions lay the reported targets of nearly half of spike-specific TCRs. Across the whole spike, CD4 TCRs peaked at regions 160-218 and 743-854. It was only after the peak T cell response that any repertoires were sampled.

Of note for this clone: The target antigen is unknown.

This chain connects TRBV5-1 to TRBJ2-7; D may be TRBD1 (5 bases). This receptor was taken from an adult who received the AZD1222 COVID-19 vaccine. Sequencing used peripheral blood, obtained 28 days after the second AZD1222 dose. The CDR3 spells CASSLDRPTYEQYF. The CDR3 DNA sequence: TGCGCCAGCAGCTTGGACAGGCCAACCTACGAGCAGTACTTC.